This TCR beta chain was identified in a study of tumor T cells in aggressive B-cell lymphoma. Trimming took off 2 bases at V and 0 bases at J, with 17 bases between the two ends. This CDR3 region has 18 residues. Germline V gene data show CDR1 as SEHNR and CDR2 as FQNEAQ (reference sequence). This clone was detected only once. Measured with immunoSEQ multiplex PCR; TCRdb has only the in-frame clones, and not every one. The sample holds over 3,000 clones, roughly 85% seen once. The specimen was tumor tissue. This TCR was recovered from an adult with diffuse large B cell lymphoma. The gene calls are TRBV7-9 and TRBJ2-1; a weak D match, TRBD1 (5 bases). This CDR3 is CASSLPYRQRGSYNEQFF. As DNA, the CDR3 is TGTGCCAGCAGCTTACCTTACAGGCAAAGGGGCTCCTACAATGAGCAGTTCTTC.